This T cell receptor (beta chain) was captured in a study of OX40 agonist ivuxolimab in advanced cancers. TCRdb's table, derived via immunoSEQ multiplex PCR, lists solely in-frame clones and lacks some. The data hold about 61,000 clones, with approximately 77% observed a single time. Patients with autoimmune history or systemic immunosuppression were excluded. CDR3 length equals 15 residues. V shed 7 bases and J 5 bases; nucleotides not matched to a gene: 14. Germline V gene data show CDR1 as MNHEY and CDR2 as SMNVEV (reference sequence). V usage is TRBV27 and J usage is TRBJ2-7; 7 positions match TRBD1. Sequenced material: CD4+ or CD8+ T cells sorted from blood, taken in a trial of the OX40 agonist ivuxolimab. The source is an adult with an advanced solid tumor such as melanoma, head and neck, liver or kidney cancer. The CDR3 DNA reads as TGTGCCAGCAAACAGGGACAGTCGACAAGCAACGAGCAGTACTTC. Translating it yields CASKQGQSTSNEQYF.